This TCR beta chain originates from a study of shared clonotypes between healthy human individuals (dated by TCRdb to 2018 to 2021). With regard to the full study: Two women and a few men aged 18 to 49 years were included in the cohort. Between about 0.8 and 9.5 billion PBMCs per donor were obtained by leukapheresis. Blood TCR repertoires of about 5 healthy adults were deeply sequenced to estimate repertoire size and the extent of clonotype sharing between individuals. To increase sequencing depth and limit assay-specific biases, different laboratories used diverse techniques to prepare libraries and sequence TCR repertoires.

Overall results and qualifications from the work: Pairwise subsampling led to the expectation that sequencing depth would affect the degree of clonotype sharing among donors. Because the study included only a small number of donors, the genetic and exposure-history diversity represented was limited. Sampling was restricted to blood, and TCR repertoires in tissue are likely to differ from TCR repertoires in blood.

The cysteine opens and the phenylalanine closes a CDR3 of 15 amino acids. Just the 45-base CDR3 DNA is kept, in frame starting at base 1. Trimming takes 2 bases off V and 7 bases off J; junction bases not matched to a gene: 5. According to the germline V gene, CDR1 reads SGHTA and CDR2 reads FQGNSA. Using the deep immunoSEQ assay, TCR CDR3 regions were amplified from genomic DNA by multiplex PCR. Extracted genomic DNA from each cell subset was spread evenly across all wells of several immunoSEQ 96-well plates, with each plate serving as a replicate. For unsorted PBMC, approximately 290 ng genomic DNA, equal to roughly 33,000 T cell genomes, was loaded into each replicate PCR. Ten immunoSEQ deep assay plates were used to sequence unsorted PBMC genomic DNA. Purified libraries were quantified with a Qubit 3.0 fluorometer, sized on a Bioanalyzer 2100, and re-quantified with the KAPA Library Quantification kit. Every immunoSEQ 96-well plate was sequenced on a dedicated single-read 150-cycle Illumina NextSeq 550 flow cell. In the authors' own workflow: Because only junctional sequences without quality scores were contained in the immunoSEQ output, filtering matching that applied to full-length reads could not be performed. To assign V/J genes and CDR3, sequences were annotated against IMGT germline references using PyIR, a Python wrapper for IgBLAST v1.9. Reads with weak V/J assignments (E-value above 1e-6), missing CDR3, stop codons, out-of-frame junctions, or ambiguous translated residues were removed. V3J clonotypes were defined as sequences sharing the same inferred V gene, J gene, and CDR3 amino acid sequence. Percentage overlap between repertoires was calculated by dividing the number of shared unique clonotypes by the size of the smaller repertoire. Three approaches were used to assess repertoire richness: RTK rarefaction, the Chao1 estimator, and Recon v2.1 estimates of unobserved clonotypes. The clones in this table, taken by TCRdb from immuneACCESS, are in-frame only. Not every clone is retained; where verified, under half of the shortfall comes from an unresolved V gene, and the cause of the rest is unknown. The D gene and trimming were derived from the DNA, and the V and J assignments and clone size from that table. The sample table lists about 460,000 clones, about 74% of them with a count of one. The ten largest clones capture about 12% of the sample.

Healthy HIV-negative adults with no recently reported acute infections or vaccinations were included as donors. Only Caucasian adults living in Nashville, Tennessee, USA were represented among the donors. For unsorted samples, tens of millions of PBMCs were counted, and genomic DNA was extracted using the QIAamp DNA Blood Mini kit. After blood collection by leukapheresis, PBMCs were isolated using Ficoll-Histopaque density gradient centrifugation and then cryopreserved in the vapor phase of liquid nitrogen. With respect to this clone: This receptor's antigen is unknown. No much larger clonotype is one base removed from it; base qualities were not supplied.

The material sequenced was PBMCs. The sequence is built from TRBV7-2 and TRBJ1-5; TRBD1 agrees with 10 junctional bases. This receptor was taken from a woman between 35 and 50 years old in good health. Some clones in this sample may be carry-over from other donors' samples. This receptor has the CDR3 CASSLSGTGAQPQHF. The DNA sequence is TGTGCCAGCAGCTTATCCGGGACAGGGGCCCAGCCCCAGCATTTT.